These T cell receptor beta chains were read from a single sample in a study of OX40 agonist ivuxolimab in advanced cancers. The table came from immunoSEQ multiplex PCR; TCRdb's copy has only in-frame clones and leaves some out. The data show roughly 35,000 clones, with 78% seen just once and over 10% held by the top ten. The sample here was CD4+ or CD8+ T cells sorted from blood, taken in a trial of the OX40 agonist ivuxolimab. The receptors originated from an adult with an advanced solid tumor such as melanoma, head and neck, liver or kidney cancer. CDR3s include the opening cysteine and the closing phenylalanine or tryptophan. A D gene is named only where the DNA matches it firmly. Where a row states a size, it is once, few, many or the class of an expanded clone; other rows omit it.

clone_size,d_call,j_call,v_call,cdr3_nt,cdr3_aa
-,-,TRBJ2-2,TRBV5-1,TGCGCCAGCAGCTTGGAGGGGAACACCGGGGAGCTGTTTTTT,CASSLEGNTGELFF
-,-,TRBJ1-1,TRBV30,TGTGCCTCCCTATGGGGGGCTAACACTGAAGCTTTCTTT,CASLWGANTEAFF
-,TRBD2,TRBJ2-2,TRBV19,TGTGCCAGTAGTATGGGGAGGGCTAGCGGGACGGGTTTCACCGGGGAGCTGTTTTTT,CASSMGRASGTGFTGELFF
-,TRBD2,TRBJ2-1,TRBV2,TGTGCCAGCAGTCTTACTAGCGGGAATGAGCAGTTCTTC,CASSLTSGNEQFF
-,-,TRBJ1-1,TRBV6-5,TGTGCCAGCAGTTACCGGCAGAACACTGAAGCTTTCTTT,CASSYRQNTEAFF
-,-,TRBJ1-3,TRBV6-5,TGTGCCAGCAGTTCCGGACGGAACTCTGGAAACACCATATATTTT,CASSSGRNSGNTIYF
-,-,TRBJ2-7,TRBV10-3,TGTGCCATCAGCCTAGATTACGAGCAGTACTTC,CAISLDYEQYF
few,-,TRBJ2-7,TRBV5-4,TGTGCCAGCAGCCGGGACACCGGCTCCTACGAGCAGTACTTC,CASSRDTGSYEQYF
once,-,TRBJ2-7,TRBV7-3,TGTGCCAGCAGCAAGAGGGGGTACGAGCAGTACTTC,CASSKRGYEQYF
few,TRBD2,TRBJ2-3,TRBV14,TGTGCCAGCAGCCAAGTTTCGGGGGGGAGGACGCAGTATTTT,CASSQVSGGRTQYF
few,-,TRBJ2-2,TRBV18,TGTGCCAGCTCACCCGGACAGCCTCAGAACACCGGGGAGCTGTTTTTT,CASSPGQPQNTGELFF
few,TRBD1,TRBJ2-3,TRBV6-1,TGTGCCAGCAGGCAGGGGGCAACAGATACGCAGTATTTT,CASRQGATDTQYF
few,-,TRBJ1-5,TRBV2,TGTGCCAGCAGTGCAGGGGAGAGTCAGCCCCAGCATTTT,CASSAGESQPQHF
-,-,TRBJ2-5,TRBV14,TGTGCCAGCAGCCGAAACAGGGCCCAAGAGACCCAGTACTTC,CASSRNRAQETQYF
-,-,TRBJ2-7,TRBV25-1,TGTGCCAGCCACAGCACGGAATCCTACGAGCAGTACTTC,CASHSTESYEQYF
once,-,TRBJ2-6,TRBV9,TGTGCCAGCAGCGTAGCTATAACCTTTGGGGCCAACGTCCTGACTTTC,CASSVAITFGANVLTF
-,TRBD1,TRBJ2-7,TRBV6-5,TGTGCCAGCAGTTACGAGCAGGGGGCGCTTGGCGAGCAGTACTTC,CASSYEQGALGEQYF
-,-,TRBJ1-2,TRBV6-5,TGTGCCAGCAGTTACTCTTCGGGCAGGGGACGAGGCTACACCTTC,CASSYSSGRGRGYTF
-,-,TRBJ1-6,TRBV15,TGTGCCACCAGCGGGGACGCCTTTAATTCACCCCTCCACTTT,CATSGDAFNSPLHF
-,-,TRBJ1-4,TRBV6-1,TGTGCGGTGGGGCAGGTGACCTCAACTAATGAAAAACTGTTTTTT,CAVGQVTSTNEKLFF
-,TRBD1,TRBJ2-7,TRBV5-1,TGCGCCAGCAGCTTGGCCGGGGGACAGGGGGACGAGCAGTACTTC,CASSLAGGQGDEQYF
once,TRBD1,TRBJ2-7,TRBV9,TGTGCCAGCAGCGTAGGACCCCAGGGGGCCGAGCAGTACTTC,CASSVGPQGAEQYF
-,-,TRBJ2-2,TRBV6-1,TGTGCCAGCAGTGAGGGGACTAACACCGGGGAGCTGTTTTTT,CASSEGTNTGELFF
-,-,TRBJ2-6,TRBV15,TGTGCCACCAGCCGAGGAGGAGGGGGCTCTGGGGCCAACGTCCTGACTTTC,CATSRGGGGSGANVLTF
-,TRBD1,TRBJ2-5,TRBV11-2,TGTGCCAGCAGACCGACAGGGGCGGTGAAGACCCAGTACTTC,CASRPTGAVKTQYF
-,-,TRBJ2-7,TRBV7-2,TGTGCCAGCAGCCCCACCCCAGGTTCTTCCTACGAGCAGTACTTC,CASSPTPGSSYEQYF
medium-sized,-,TRBJ1-1,TRBV30,TGTGCCTGGAGTCGGCAGATGAACACTGAAGCTTTCTTT,CAWSRQMNTEAFF
-,TRBD1,TRBJ1-2,TRBV5-6,TGTGCCAGCAGCTTGGGTGGGACAGGGCAGGGCTATGGCTACACCTTC,CASSLGGTGQGYGYTF
-,-,TRBJ1-6,TRBV5-6,TGTGCCAGCAGCAACCGACAGGCGTTATATTCACCCCTCCACTTT,CASSNRQALYSPLHF
-,-,TRBJ2-7,TRBV7-6,TGTGCCAGCAGCTTCGCAGGGACCTACGAGCAGTACTTC,CASSFAGTYEQYF
once,-,TRBJ2-7,TRBV6-5,TGTGCCAGCAGTTATGCAGAGGCCTACGAGCAGTACTTC,CASSYAEAYEQYF
once,-,TRBJ1-5,TRBV15,TGTGCCACCAGCAGACAGGGGCAGCCCCAGCATTTT,CATSRQGQPQHF
-,TRBD1,TRBJ1-5,TRBV2,TGTGCCAGCAGCGCCAGGGAGGGGCAGGGGGGGCAGCCCCAGCATTTT,CASSAREGQGGQPQHF
-,-,TRBJ1-5,TRBV7-9,TGTGCCAGCAGCCCGACAGACAATCAGCCCCAGCATTTT,CASSPTDNQPQHF
-,-,TRBJ1-6,TRBV30,TGTGCCTGGAGGGTTCCGTCTGGGAATTCACCCCTCCACTTT,CAWRVPSGNSPLHF
-,-,TRBJ2-3,TRBV28,TGTGCCGGGTCAGGGGATTCCACAGATACGCAGTATTTT,CAGSGDSTDTQYF
-,-,TRBJ2-7,TRBV7-3,TGTGCCAGCAGCTTAAAGGCCGGGATCGAGCAGTACTTC,CASSLKAGIEQYF
-,-,TRBJ2-3,TRBV9,TGTGCCAGCAGCGTAGCCACAGATACGCAGTATTTT,CASSVATDTQYF
-,TRBD1,TRBJ1-3,TRBV7-9,TGTGCCAGCAGATCCTACCCCGGGACAGGGATCGGAAACACCATATATTTT,CASRSYPGTGIGNTIYF
-,TRBD1,TRBJ1-3,TRBV30,TGTGCCTACGACAGGGAGGGGGACACCATATATTTT,CAYDREGDTIYF
-,TRBD1,TRBJ1-1,TRBV7-2,TGTGCCAGCAGCTTTCGGACAGGGGGATACACTGAAGCTTTCTTT,CASSFRTGGYTEAFF
few,-,TRBJ2-7,TRBV7-2,TGTGCCAGCAGCTTAGCGGGATTCATCTCCTACGAGCAGTACTTC,CASSLAGFISYEQYF
once,-,TRBJ2-3,TRBV2,TGTGCCAGCAGTGGAGGTTCGGGCTCTACGCAGTATTTT,CASSGGSGSTQYF
-,TRBD2,TRBJ2-3,TRBV19,TGTGCCAGTAGTCAAACGGGGGGGGCCCCCACAGATACGCAGTATTTT,CASSQTGGAPTDTQYF
-,-,TRBJ2-1,TRBV7-2,TGTGCCAGCAGCTTTAGCGACCCCTACAATGAGCAGTTCTTC,CASSFSDPYNEQFF
medium-sized,TRBD1,TRBJ1-2,TRBV5-1,TGCGCCAGCAGCCCCGACAGGGGACTTGGCGGCTACACCTTC,CASSPDRGLGGYTF
-,-,TRBJ2-1,TRBV4-1,TGCGCCAGCAGCCAAGATACCGGGGCTAGCTCCTACAATGAGCAGTTCTTC,CASSQDTGASSYNEQFF
once,-,TRBJ1-1,TRBV7-9,TGTGCCAGCAGCTTAGCGCACCGGGGGGGTGAAGCTTTCTTT,CASSLAHRGGEAFF
-,TRBD2,TRBJ2-7,TRBV14,TGTGCCAGCAGCCCGGGGGGAACTTACGAGCAGTACTTC,CASSPGGTYEQYF
-,TRBD1,TRBJ1-1,TRBV9,TGTGCCAGCAGCGGGGACAGTACGCTTGAAGCTTTCTTT,CASSGDSTLEAFF
few,-,TRBJ2-4,TRBV5-6,TGTGCCAGCAGCTTGGGGCAGGCGGACATTCAGTACTTC,CASSLGQADIQYF
few,TRBD1,TRBJ2-5,TRBV9,TGTGCCAGCAGTGGGACAGCCCAAGAGACCCAGTACTTC,CASSGTAQETQYF